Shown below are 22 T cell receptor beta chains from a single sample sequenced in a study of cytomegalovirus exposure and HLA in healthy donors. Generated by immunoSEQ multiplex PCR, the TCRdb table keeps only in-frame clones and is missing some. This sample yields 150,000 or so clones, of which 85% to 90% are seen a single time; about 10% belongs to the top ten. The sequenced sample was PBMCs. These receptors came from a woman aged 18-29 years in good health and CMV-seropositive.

CDR3 sequence reads: CASSLVAGNTGELFF. CDR3 DNA sequence: TGTGCCAGCAGCTTAGTGGCAGGGAACACCGGGGAGCTGTTTTTT. The chain joins TRBV7-2 to TRBJ2-2; D gene uncertain. The CDR3 runs 15 residues. Trimming left V 1 base short and J 1 base short, with 7 bases between. Germline loops: CDR1 SGHTA, CDR2 FQGNSA.

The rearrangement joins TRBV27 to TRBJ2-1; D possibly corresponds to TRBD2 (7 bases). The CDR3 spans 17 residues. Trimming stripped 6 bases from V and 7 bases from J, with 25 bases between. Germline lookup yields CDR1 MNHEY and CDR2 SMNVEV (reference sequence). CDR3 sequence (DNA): TGTGCCAGCAGCCCTGACTCGGTGGGGGGGGGCCGGAATGAGCAGTTCTTC. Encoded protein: CASSPDSVGGGRNEQFF.

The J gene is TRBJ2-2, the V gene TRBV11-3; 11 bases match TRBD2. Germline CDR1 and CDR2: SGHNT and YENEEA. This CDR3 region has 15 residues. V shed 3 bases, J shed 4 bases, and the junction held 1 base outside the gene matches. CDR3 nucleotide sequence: TGTGCCAGCAGCTTTGGGACTAGCGGCACCGGGGAGCTGTTTTTT. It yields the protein CASSFGTSGTGELFF.

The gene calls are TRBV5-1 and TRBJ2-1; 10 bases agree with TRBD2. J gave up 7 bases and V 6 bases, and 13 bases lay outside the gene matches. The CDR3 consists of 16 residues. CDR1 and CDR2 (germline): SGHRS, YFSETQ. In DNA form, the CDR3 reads TGCGCCAGCAACCTAGTAGCGGGGGGATTAGGTAATGAGCAGTTCTTC. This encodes CASNLVAGGLGNEQFF.

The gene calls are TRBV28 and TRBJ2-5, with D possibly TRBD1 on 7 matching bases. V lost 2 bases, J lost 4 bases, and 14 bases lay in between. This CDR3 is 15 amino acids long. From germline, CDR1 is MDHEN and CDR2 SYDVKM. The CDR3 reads CASSLDREVGETQYF. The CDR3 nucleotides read TGTGCCAGCAGTTTAGACAGGGAGGTAGGAGAGACCCAGTACTTC. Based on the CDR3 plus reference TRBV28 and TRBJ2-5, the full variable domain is DVKVTQSSRYLVKRTGEKVFLECVQDMDHENMFWYRQDPGLGLRLIYFSYDVKMKEKGDIPEGYSVSREKKERFSLILESASTNQTSMYLCASSLDREVGETQYFGPGTRLLVL.

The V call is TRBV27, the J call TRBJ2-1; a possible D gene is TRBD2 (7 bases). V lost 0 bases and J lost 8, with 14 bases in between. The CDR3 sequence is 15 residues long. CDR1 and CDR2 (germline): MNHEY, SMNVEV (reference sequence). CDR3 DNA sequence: TGTGCCAGCAGTTTATCGTTCGGGGGGCAGGATGAGCAGTTCTTC. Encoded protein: CASSLSFGGQDEQFF.

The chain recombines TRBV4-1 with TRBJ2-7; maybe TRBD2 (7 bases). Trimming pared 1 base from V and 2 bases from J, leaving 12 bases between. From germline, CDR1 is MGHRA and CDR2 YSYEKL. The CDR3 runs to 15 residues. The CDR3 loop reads CASSQVRGAPYEQYF. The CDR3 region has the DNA TGCGCCAGCAGCCAAGTCCGGGGGGCTCCCTACGAGCAGTACTTC.

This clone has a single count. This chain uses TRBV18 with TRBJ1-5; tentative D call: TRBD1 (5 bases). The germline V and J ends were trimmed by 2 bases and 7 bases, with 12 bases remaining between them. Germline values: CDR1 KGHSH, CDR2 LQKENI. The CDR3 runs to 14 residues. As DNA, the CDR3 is TGTGCCAGCTCACCATATGGAGGGGAACAGCCCCAGCATTTT. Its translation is CASSPYGGEQPQHF.

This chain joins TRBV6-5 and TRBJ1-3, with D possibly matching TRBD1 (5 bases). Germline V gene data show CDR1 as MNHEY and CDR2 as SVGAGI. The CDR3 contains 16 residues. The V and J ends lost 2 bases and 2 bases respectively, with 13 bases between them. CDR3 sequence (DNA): TGTGCCAGCAGTTACAGTCGACGGGGGACTGGAAACACCATATATTTT. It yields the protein CASSYSRRGTGNTIYF.

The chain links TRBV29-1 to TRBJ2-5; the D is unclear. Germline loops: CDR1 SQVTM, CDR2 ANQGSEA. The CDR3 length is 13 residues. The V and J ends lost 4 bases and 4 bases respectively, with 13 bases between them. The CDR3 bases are TGCAGCGTTGGAGGTCGTCTCCGAGAGACCCAGTACTTC. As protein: CSVGGRLRETQYF.

The CDR3 region has the DNA TGTGCCAGCAGCCAAGAAGACAGTTTTAATGAAAAACTGTTTTTT. Amino acid sequence: CASSQEDSFNEKLFF. This chain connects TRBV14 to TRBJ1-4; possibly TRBD1 for D (5 bases). V dropped 0 bases and J dropped 4 bases, with 9 bases sitting between them. The CDR3 consists of 15 residues. Germline V lookup: CDR1 SGHDN, CDR2 FVKESK.

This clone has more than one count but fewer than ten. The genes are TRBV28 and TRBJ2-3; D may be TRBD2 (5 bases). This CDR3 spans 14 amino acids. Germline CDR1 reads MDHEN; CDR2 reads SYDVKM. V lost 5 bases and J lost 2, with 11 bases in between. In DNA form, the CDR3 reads TGTGCCAGCAGTCGAGGGAGTTTCACAGATACGCAGTATTTT. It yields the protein CASSRGSFTDTQYF.

The CDR3 spells CASSLYQGWHQPQHF. DNA for the CDR3: TGTGCCAGCAGTTTATATCAGGGGTGGCATCAGCCCCAGCATTTT. V and J are TRBV28 and TRBJ1-5; the D gene is possibly TRBD1 (6 bases). Germline CDR1 MDHEN, CDR2 SYDVKM. With 1 base removed from V and 5 bases from J, the gap between germline ends came to 12 bases. This CDR3 is built from 15 residues.

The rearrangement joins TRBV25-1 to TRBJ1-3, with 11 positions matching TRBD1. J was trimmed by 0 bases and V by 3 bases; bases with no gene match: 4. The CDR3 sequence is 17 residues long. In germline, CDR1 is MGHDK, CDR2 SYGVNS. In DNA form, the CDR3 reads TGTGCCAGCAGTGACGGGACAGGGGGTATCTCTGGAAACACCATATATTTT. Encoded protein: CASSDGTGGISGNTIYF.

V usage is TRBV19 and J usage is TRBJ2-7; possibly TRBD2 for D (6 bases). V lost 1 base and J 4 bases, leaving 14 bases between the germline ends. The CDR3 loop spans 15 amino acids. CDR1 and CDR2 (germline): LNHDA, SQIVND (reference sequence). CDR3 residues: CASSIGGRSGYEQYF. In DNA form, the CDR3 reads TGTGCCAGTAGTATAGGAGGGCGGAGCGGGTACGAGCAGTACTTC.

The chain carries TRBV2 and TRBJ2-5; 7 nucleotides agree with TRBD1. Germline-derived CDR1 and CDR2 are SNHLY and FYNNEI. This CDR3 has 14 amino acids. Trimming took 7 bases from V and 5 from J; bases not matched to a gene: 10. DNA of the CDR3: TGTGCCAGCAAATCACAGGGGCTCGGGGAGACCCAGTACTTC. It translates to CASKSQGLGETQYF. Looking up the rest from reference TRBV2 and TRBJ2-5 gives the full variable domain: EPEVTQTPSHQVTQMGQEVILRCVPISNHLYFYWYRQILGQKVEFLVSFYNNEISEKSEIFDDQFSVERPDGSNFTLKIRSTKLEDSAMYFCASKSQGLGETQYFGPGTRLLVL.

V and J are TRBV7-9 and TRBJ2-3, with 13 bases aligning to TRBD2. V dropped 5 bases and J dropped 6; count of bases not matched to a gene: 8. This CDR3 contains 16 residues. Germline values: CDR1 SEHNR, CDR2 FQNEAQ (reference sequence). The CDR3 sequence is CASSPMTSGGTDTQYF. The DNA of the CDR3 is TGTGCCAGCAGCCCCATGACTAGCGGGGGGACCGATACGCAGTATTTT.

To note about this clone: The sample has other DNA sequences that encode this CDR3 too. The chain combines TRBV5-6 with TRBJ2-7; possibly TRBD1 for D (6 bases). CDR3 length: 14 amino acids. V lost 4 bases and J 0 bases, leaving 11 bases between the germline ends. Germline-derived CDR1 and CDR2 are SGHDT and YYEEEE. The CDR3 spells CASSPRGSSYEQYF. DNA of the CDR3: TGTGCCAGCAGCCCGAGGGGGAGCTCCTACGAGCAGTACTTC.

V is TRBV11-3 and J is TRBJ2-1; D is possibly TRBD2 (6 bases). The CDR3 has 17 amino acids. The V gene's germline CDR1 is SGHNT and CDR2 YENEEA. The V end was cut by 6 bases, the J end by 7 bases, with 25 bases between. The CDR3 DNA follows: TGTGCCAGCAGTATCGCCCCGGGACTTACCGGGATGAATGAGCAGTTCTTC. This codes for CASSIAPGLTGMNEQFF. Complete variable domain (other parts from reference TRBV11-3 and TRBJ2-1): EAGVVQSPRYKIIEKKQPVAFWCNPISGHNTLYWYLQNLGQGPELLIRYENEEAVDDSQLPKDRFSAERLKGVDSTLKIQPAELGDSAVYLCASSIAPGLTGMNEQFFGPGTRLTVL.

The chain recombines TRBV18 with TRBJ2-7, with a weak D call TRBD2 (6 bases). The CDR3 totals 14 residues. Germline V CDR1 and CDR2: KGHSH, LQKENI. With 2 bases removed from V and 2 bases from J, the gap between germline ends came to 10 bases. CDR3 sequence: CASSPSGGPYEQYF. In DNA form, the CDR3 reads TGTGCCAGCTCACCATCCGGGGGACCCTACGAGCAGTACTTC.

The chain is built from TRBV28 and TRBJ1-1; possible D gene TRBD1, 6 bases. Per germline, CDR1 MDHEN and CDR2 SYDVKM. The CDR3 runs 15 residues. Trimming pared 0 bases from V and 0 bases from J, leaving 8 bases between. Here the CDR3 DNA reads TGTGCCAGCAGTTTATGGACAGGTATGAACACTGAAGCTTTCTTT. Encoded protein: CASSLWTGMNTEAFF.

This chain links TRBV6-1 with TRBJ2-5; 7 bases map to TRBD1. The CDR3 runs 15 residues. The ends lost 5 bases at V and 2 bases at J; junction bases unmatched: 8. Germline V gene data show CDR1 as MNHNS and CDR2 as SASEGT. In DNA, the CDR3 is TGTGCCAGCAGTCCTAGCCGACAGGGACAAGAGACCCAGTACTTC. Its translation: CASSPSRQGQETQYF.